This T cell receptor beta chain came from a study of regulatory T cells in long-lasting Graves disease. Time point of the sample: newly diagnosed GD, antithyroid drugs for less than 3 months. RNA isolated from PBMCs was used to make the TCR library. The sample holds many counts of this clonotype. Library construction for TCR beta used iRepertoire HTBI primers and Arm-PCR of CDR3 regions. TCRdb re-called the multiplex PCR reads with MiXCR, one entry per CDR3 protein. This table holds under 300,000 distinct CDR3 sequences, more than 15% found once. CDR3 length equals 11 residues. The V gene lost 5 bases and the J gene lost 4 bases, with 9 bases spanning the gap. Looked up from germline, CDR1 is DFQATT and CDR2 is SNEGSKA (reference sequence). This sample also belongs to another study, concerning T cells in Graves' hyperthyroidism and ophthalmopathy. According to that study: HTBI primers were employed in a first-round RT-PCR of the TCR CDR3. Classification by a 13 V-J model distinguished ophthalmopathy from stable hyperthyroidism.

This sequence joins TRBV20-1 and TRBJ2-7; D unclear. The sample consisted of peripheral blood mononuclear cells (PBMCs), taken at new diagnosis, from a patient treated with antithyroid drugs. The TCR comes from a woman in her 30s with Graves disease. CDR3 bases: TGCAGTGCTCAATACGGTTACGAGCAGTACTTC. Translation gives CSAQYGYEQYF.